This TCR beta chain was sequenced for a study of blood T cell repertoires in COVID-19. Authors' processing steps: Nucleated cell number was recorded as an estimate derived from reference gene primer amplification. The assay was immunoSEQ multiplex PCR, and TCRdb's table has in-frame clones only and misses some. The V and J calls and the clone size are those of that table, but D and trimming were determined from the DNA. The sample shows about 220,000 clones, 80% to 85% of them seen only once. The CDR3 contains 15 residues. The V segment lost 3 bases and the J segment 6 bases; nucleotides outside the gene matches: 6. The germline CDR1 and CDR2 sequences are SGHTA and FQGNSA.

Sample: peripheral blood. The TCR sequence derives from a woman aged 55-70 years with acute or convalescent COVID-19. This chain uses TRBV7-2 with TRBJ2-2; TRBD2 matches 8 bases. The CDR3 loop is CASSLVVGGAGELFF. The CDR3 nucleotides are TGTGCCAGCAGCTTGGTCGTCGGGGGGGCCGGGGAGCTGTTTTTT.